What follows are 19 T cell receptor beta chains derived from one specimen sequenced in a study of cytomegalovirus exposure and HLA in healthy donors. Both 60 Vbeta primers and 13 Jbeta primers went into the PCR. TCRdb keeps only in-frame clones here, not all; method: immunoSEQ multiplex PCR. The data contain 210,000 or so clones, just over 75% of them singletons. Sequences were obtained from PBMCs. The source is a man aged 18 to 30 in good health and CMV-seronegative.

This chain connects TRBV6-5 to TRBJ2-5; 8 nucleotides agree with TRBD1. The J segment lost 7 bases and the V segment lost 0 bases, leaving 4 bases of the junction unmatched. Looked up from germline, CDR1 is MNHEY and CDR2 is SVGAGI. The CDR3 totals 14 residues. For the CDR3, the DNA is TGTGCCAGCAGTTACTCCCCAGACAGGGGGACCCAGTACTTC. This codes for CASSYSPDRGTQYF.

The V call is TRBV28, the J call TRBJ1-4; the match to TRBD1 covers 7 bases. Trimming removed 11 bases from V and 5 bases from J; junction bases left unmatched: 11. Germline loops: CDR1 MDHEN, CDR2 SYDVKM. There are 14 residues in the CDR3. The CDR3 loop reads CAAQDRVGNEKLFF. The CDR3 nucleotides read TGTGCCGCCCAAGACAGGGTGGGAAATGAAAAACTGTTTTTT. Using reference TRBV28 and TRBJ1-4 for the parts outside the CDR3, the full variable domain is DVKVTQSSRYLVKRTGEKVFLECVQDMDHENMFWYRQDPGLGLRLIYFSYDVKMKEKGDIPEGYSVSREKKERFSLILESASTNQTSMYLCAAQDRVGNEKLFFGSGTQLSVL.

This chain links TRBV27 with TRBJ2-1; the match to TRBD2 covers 7 bases. The junction had 6 bases not matched to a gene; V was cut back by 5 bases and J by 2 bases. This CDR3 has 15 amino acids. CDR1 MNHEY and CDR2 SMNVEV come from the germline V gene (reference sequence). The CDR3 nucleotides are TGTGCCAGCAGTCCCCCTAGCGGTACCTACAATGAGCAGTTCTTC. It encodes CASSPPSGTYNEQFF.

The rearrangement uses TRBV21-1 and TRBJ1-4. TRBV21-1 is deemed a pseudogene. The CDR3 runs to 14 residues. The CDR3 sequence: CASSREGLYEKLFF. CDR3 in DNA: TGTGCCAGCAGCAGAGAGGGACTATATGAAAAACTGTTTTTT.

The rearrangement uses TRBV19 and TRBJ2-3, with 10 positions matching TRBD1. Germline-derived CDR1 and CDR2 are LNHDA and SQIVND (reference sequence). V was pared by 5 bases and J by 6 bases, with 8 bases of the junction left unmatched. The CDR3 loop spans 15 amino acids. CDR3 residues: CASSPRTGGWDTQYF. For the CDR3, the DNA is TGTGCCAGTAGTCCAAGGACAGGGGGATGGGATACGCAGTATTTT. The complete variable domain, with remaining parts taken from reference TRBV19 and TRBJ2-3, reads DGGITQSPKYLFRKEGQNVTLSCEQNLNHDAMYWYRQDPGQGLRLIYYSQIVNDFQKGDIAEGYSVSREKKESFPLTVTSAQKNPTAFYLCASSPRTGGWDTQYFGPGTRLTVL.

In this sample, this clone turned up a few times. Mismatch with germline at one junction end may stem from a read error. The CDR3 loop reads CASSLRAGAGANVLTF. For the CDR3, the DNA is TGTGCTAGCAGCCTGAGAGCAGGGGCAGGGGCCAACGTCCTGACTTTC. The chain recombines TRBV7-7 with TRBJ2-6; possible D gene TRBD1, 6 bases. The germline CDR1 and CDR2 sequences are SSHAT and FNYEAQ (reference sequence). This CDR3 spans 16 amino acids.

The rearrangement links TRBV7-3 to TRBJ2-1; D gene ambiguous. V shed 6 bases and J shed 0 bases, with 15 bases lying between them. CDR1 is SGHTA, CDR2 FQGTGA, per germline. CDR3 length equals 16 residues. The CDR3 is CASSQAVVGSYNEQFF. The DNA for the CDR3 is TGTGCCAGCAGTCAGGCAGTTGTGGGCTCCTACAATGAGCAGTTCTTC. Together with reference TRBV7-3 and TRBJ2-1, the CDR3 gives the full variable domain: GAGVSQTPSNKVTEKGKYVELRCDPISGHTALYWYRQSLGQGPEFLIYFQGTGAADDSGLPNDRFFAVRPEGSVSTLKIQRTERGDSAVYLCASSQAVVGSYNEQFFGPGTRLTVL.

Of note for this clone: The sample contains more than one DNA sequence encoding this CDR3. The rearrangement uses TRBV2 and TRBJ1-1, with D maybe TRBD1 (5 bases). Germline V gene sequence: CDR1 SNHLY, CDR2 FYNNEI. V was cut by 6 bases and J by 1 base, with 12 bases left in between. The CDR3 is made up of 14 amino acids. CDR3 amino acids: CASSVGQTNTEAFF. The CDR3 region has the DNA TGTGCCAGCAGCGTTGGACAAACGAACACTGAAGCTTTCTTT.

V usage is TRBV7-3 and J usage is TRBJ1-2; 7 positions agree with TRBD1. The germline V gene encodes CDR1 SGHTA and CDR2 FQGTGA. The CDR3 runs 15 residues. Trimming cost V 5 bases and J 9 bases; bases outside gene matches: 15. The CDR3 loop reads CASSPTGPRQGSYTF. CDR3 bases: TGTGCCAGCAGCCCGACGGGCCCCCGACAGGGAAGCTACACCTTC.

CDR3 amino acids: CAWSVGRGNEQYF. The CDR3 DNA is TGTGCCTGGAGTGTGGGCAGGGGTAACGAGCAGTACTTC. V is TRBV30 and J is TRBJ2-7, with D possibly matching TRBD1 (6 bases). CDR1 and CDR2 (germline): GTSNPN, SVGIG (reference sequence). Trimming cost V 0 bases and J 5 bases, with 11 bases left between them. The CDR3 runs 13 residues.

The rearrangement links TRBV28 to TRBJ1-5; D not resolved. CDR3 size: 19 residues. Trimming stripped 3 bases from V and 0 bases from J, with 21 bases between. Germline V gives CDR1 MDHEN, CDR2 SYDVKM. The CDR3 spells CASSFPPENLLYSNQPQHF. The CDR3 DNA follows: TGTGCCAGCAGTTTCCCCCCCGAAAACTTACTCTATAGCAATCAGCCCCAGCATTTT.

This clone was found once. The gene calls are TRBV4-1 and TRBJ2-5; perhaps TRBD2 as D (6 bases). Germline values: CDR1 MGHRA, CDR2 YSYEKL. The CDR3 runs to 17 residues. V gave up 4 bases and J gave up 5 bases, with 23 bases separating them. The CDR3 DNA sequence: TGCGCCAGCAGCCTTAGACCTAGCGCCCAGAGTAGGGAGACCCAGTACTTC. It encodes CASSLRPSAQSRETQYF.

V and J are TRBV28 and TRBJ2-3; 7 bases fit TRBD1. The CDR3 totals 15 residues. The V gene end was trimmed by 5 bases and the J gene end by 3 bases; junction bases not matched to a gene: 8. Germline values: CDR1 MDHEN, CDR2 SYDVKM. The CDR3 protein is CASSPPGQTTDTQYF. CDR3 nucleotide sequence: TGTGCCAGCAGTCCTCCGGGACAGACGACAGATACGCAGTATTTT.

This clone has a handful of counts. The rearrangement joins TRBV9 to TRBJ2-3; TRBD2 matches 7 bases. Germline assignment: CDR1 SGDLS and CDR2 YYNGEE. J lost 5 bases, V lost 2 bases, and 8 bases had no gene match. This CDR3 region has 15 residues. The CDR3 nucleotides read TGTGCCAGCAGCGTGGGGGGAGGGCCGGGAGATACGCAGTATTTT. This sequence encodes CASSVGGGPGDTQYF.

This rearrangement joins TRBV9 to TRBJ2-3; 10 bases line up with TRBD2. The CDR3 extends over 18 amino acids. The germline CDR1 and CDR2 sequences are SGDLS and YYNGEE. With V trimmed by 0 bases and J by 2 bases, 9 bases remained unmatched. CDR3 nucleotide sequence: TGTGCCAGCAGCGTAGGGCTAGCGGGGGAGATTACCACAGATACGCAGTATTTT. It specifies CASSVGLAGEITTDTQYF.

The rearrangement uses TRBV27 and TRBJ1-5, with 8 positions matching TRBD1. After removal of 5 bases from V and 0 bases from J, the junction contained 15 bases not matched to a gene. CDR1 and CDR2 from the germline V gene are MNHEY and SMNVEV (reference sequence). The CDR3 is 19 amino acids. The CDR3 is CASSTFGQGWDYSNQPQHF. CDR3 nucleotide sequence: TGTGCCAGCAGTACCTTCGGACAGGGATGGGATTATAGCAATCAGCCCCAGCATTTT.

The chain is built from TRBV5-1 and TRBJ1-4, with TRBD1 identical over 7 bases. This CDR3 has 15 residues. V dropped 5 bases and J dropped 5; count of bases not matched to a gene: 9. Looked up from germline, CDR1 is SGHRS and CDR2 is YFSETQ. CDR3 loop: CASREGARGNEKLFF. The CDR3 coding sequence is TGCGCCAGCAGGGAGGGGGCGCGGGGAAATGAAAAACTGTTTTTT. Using reference TRBV5-1 and TRBJ1-4 for the parts outside the CDR3, the full variable domain is KAGVTQTPRYLIKTRGQQVTLSCSPISGHRSVSWYQQTPGQGLQFLFEYFSETQRNKGNFPGRFSGRQFSNSRSEMNVSTLELGDSALYLCASREGARGNEKLFFGSGTQLSVL.

This clone was found a few times. This chain uses TRBV25-1 with TRBJ2-3, with 7 nucleotides matching TRBD2. V trimming: 1 base; J trimming: 4 bases; junction bases outside the gene matches: 5. The germline CDR1 and CDR2 sequences are MGHDK and SYGVNS. This CDR3 has 15 amino acids. The CDR3 here is CASSEWAGAADTQYF. CDR3 bases: TGTGCCAGCAGTGAATGGGCGGGAGCTGCAGATACGCAGTATTTT.

V is TRBV19 and J is TRBJ1-1, with 8 positions matching TRBD1. There are 14 residues in the CDR3. CDR1 and CDR2 (germline): LNHDA, SQIVND (reference sequence). Trimming took 7 bases from V and 10 from J; bases not matched to a gene: 14. CDR3 protein: CASIDFQGARGAFF. Here the CDR3 DNA reads TGTGCCAGTATCGATTTCCAGGGGGCGAGGGGAGCTTTCTTT.